These T cell receptor beta chains were read from a single sample in a study of shared clonotypes between healthy human individuals. Assay: immunoSEQ multiplex PCR; the TCRdb copy retains only in-frame clones and omits some. The data show over a million clones, under 99% seen once. The sequenced sample consisted of naive CD4+ T cells sorted from blood. The source is a man under 40 in good health. CDR3s include the opening cysteine and the closing phenylalanine or tryptophan. A D gene is named only where the DNA matches it firmly. Clone sizes are given selectively: once, few, many, or a class where the clone is expanded.

.	once	TRBJ1-2	TRBV6-5	CASSYRSGYGYTF	TGTGCCAGCAGTTACCGAAGCGGATATGGCTACACCTTC
TRBD1	.	TRBJ2-4	TRBV7-9	CASSFGQGTLLAKNIQYF	TGTGCCAGCAGCTTTGGACAGGGGACCCTTCTAGCCAAAAACATTCAGTACTTC
TRBD1	.	TRBJ1-2	TRBV9	CASSVGQGNYGYTF	TGTGCCAGCAGCGTAGGACAGGGAAACTATGGCTACACCTTC
.	.	TRBJ1-1	TRBV28	CASSLIAGTEAFF	TGTGCCAGCAGTTTAATAGCAGGGACTGAAGCTTTCTTT
.	.	TRBJ2-5	TRBV5-1	CASRPGLGETQYF	TGCGCCAGCAGACCGGGGCTAGGGGAAACCCAGTACTTC
TRBD2	.	TRBJ2-1	TRBV5-1	CASSWGLADYNEQFF	TGCGCCAGCAGCTGGGGACTAGCCGATTACAATGAGCAGTTCTTC
.	.	TRBJ2-3	TRBV28	CASSPPPGPDRTDTQYF	TGTGCCAGCAGTCCCCCCCCGGGACCAGACCGCACAGATACGCAGTATTTT
.	.	TRBJ2-1	TRBV12-5	CASGLISSGEQFF	TGTGCTAGTGGTTTGATTTCATCAGGTGAGCAGTTCTTC
.	.	TRBJ2-2	TRBV27	CASSRTRLVDGELFF	TGTGCCAGCAGCCGAACCCGACTAGTCGACGGGGAGCTGTTTTTT
TRBD2	.	TRBJ2-7	TRBV7-2	CASIRTSGRYNEQYF	TGTGCCAGCATCCGGACTAGCGGGAGATACAACGAGCAGTACTTC
TRBD2	.	TRBJ2-3	TRBV12-5	CASGRWTSPDTDTQYF	TGTGCTAGTGGTCGATGGACTAGCCCTGACACAGATACGCAGTATTTT
TRBD2	.	TRBJ2-7	TRBV5-4	CASSEGTSAILSYEQYF	TGTGCCAGCAGCGAAGGAACTAGCGCAATCCTCTCCTACGAGCAGTACTTC
.	once	TRBJ2-3	TRBV2	CASATVGPLSPRDTQYF	TGTGCCAGCGCAACCGTGGGGCCCCTTTCACCCAGGGATACGCAGTATTTT
.	.	TRBJ1-5	TRBV7-9	CASSLGGVGNQPQHF	TGTGCCAGCAGCTTAGGTGGGGTGGGCAATCAGCCCCAGCATTTT
.	.	TRBJ1-2	TRBV29-1	CSVDGTLYGYTF	TGCAGCGTTGACGGGACATTGTATGGCTACACCTTC
TRBD1	.	TRBJ1-5	TRBV18	CASSPGQGPFRNQPQHF	TGTGCCAGCTCACCGGGACAGGGTCCTTTCAGGAATCAGCCCCAGCATTTT
TRBD2	.	TRBJ2-1	TRBV6-4	CASSVAGGSYNEQFF	TGTGCCAGCAGTGTAGCGGGGGGCTCCTACAATGAGCAGTTCTTC
.	.	TRBJ2-5	TRBV29-1	CSLAIAETQYF	TGCAGCCTGGCGATTGCGGAGACCCAGTACTTC
TRBD2	.	TRBJ2-7	TRBV18	CASSPPGLGRGYEQYF	TGTGCCAGCTCACCACCGGGACTAGGGCGAGGTTACGAGCAGTACTTC
.	once	TRBJ1-5	TRBV6-1	CASSDWTVGQPQHF	TGTGCCAGCAGTGATTGGACGGTCGGTCAGCCCCAGCATTTT
TRBD2	.	TRBJ2-3	TRBV7-8	CASSSRTSGSTDTQYF	TGTGCCAGCAGCTCTAGGACTAGCGGTAGCACAGATACGCAGTATTTT
TRBD1	.	TRBJ2-2	TRBV4-2	CASSQGGGGSYTGELFF	TGTGCCAGCAGCCAAGGAGGGGGCGGTTCGTACACCGGGGAGCTGTTTTTT
.	once	TRBJ2-1	TRBV18	CASSPLRKDNEQFF	TGTGCCAGCTCACCACTAAGAAAAGACAATGAGCAGTTCTTC
TRBD1	.	TRBJ1-5	TRBV28	CASSRDSNSNQPQHF	TGTGCCAGCAGCAGGGACAGTAATAGCAATCAGCCCCAGCATTTT
.	once	TRBJ1-1	TRBV27	CASSALVNTEAFF	TGTGCCAGCAGTGCCCTGGTGAACACTGAAGCTTTCTTT
TRBD2	.	TRBJ2-4	TRBV14	CASSQRGLGSLNIQYF	TGTGCCAGCAGCCAAAGGGGACTAGGTTCATTGAACATTCAGTACTTC
.	.	TRBJ2-5	TRBV7-3	CASSRSNSETQYF	TGTGCCAGCTCCAGGAGTAATTCGGAGACCCAGTACTTC
TRBD1	once	TRBJ2-7	TRBV5-5	CASNRSPDREYEQYF	TGTGCCAGCAACCGTTCCCCGGACAGGGAATACGAGCAGTACTTC
.	.	TRBJ1-1	TRBV29-1	CSVENQAGTEAFF	TGCAGCGTCGAGAATCAAGCGGGCACTGAAGCTTTCTTT
.	.	TRBJ1-1	TRBV27	CASSFGLGTEAFF	TGTGCCAGCAGTTTCGGCCTGGGGACTGAAGCTTTCTTT
TRBD1	.	TRBJ2-4	TRBV28	CASSHDRELRAKNIQYF	TGTGCCAGCAGTCATGACAGGGAGTTAAGGGCCAAAAACATTCAGTACTTC
.	.	TRBJ1-1	TRBV6-1	CASSEREGVRNTEAFF	TGTGCCAGCAGTGAGAGGGAGGGGGTCCGGAACACTGAAGCTTTCTTT
TRBD2	.	TRBJ2-1	TRBV4-3	CASSQDRASGRVYNEQFF	TGCGCCAGCAGCCAAGATAGGGCTAGCGGGAGGGTTTACAATGAGCAGTTCTTC
.	once	TRBJ2-7	TRBV20-1	CSARKTYEQYF	TGCAGTGCTAGAAAGACCTACGAGCAGTACTTC
TRBD1	.	TRBJ2-5	TRBV25-1	CASSRTGKETQYF	TGTGCCAGCTCCCGGACAGGGAAGGAGACCCAGTACTTC
.	.	TRBJ1-1	TRBV18	CASSPSVTEAFF	TGTGCCAGCTCCCCGTCGGTGACTGAAGCTTTCTTT
.	.	TRBJ2-3	TRBV2	CASTTQVGTDTQYF	TGTGCCAGCACGACGCAAGTCGGCACAGATACGCAGTATTTT
TRBD1	.	TRBJ2-6	TRBV28	CATRVEQGVGGANVLTF	TGTGCCACTCGGGTTGAACAGGGGGTCGGTGGGGCCAACGTCCTGACTTTC
.	.	TRBJ1-1	TRBV7-2	CASSLKGMNTEAFF	TGTGCCAGCAGCTTAAAGGGGATGAACACTGAAGCTTTCTTT
.	.	TRBJ2-2	TRBV7-9	CASRTAGNTGELFF	TGTGCCAGCAGAACAGCGGGGAACACCGGGGAGCTGTTTTTT
.	.	TRBJ2-2	TRBV7-9	CASSPLKGELFF	TGTGCCAGCAGCCCGCTAAAGGGGGAGCTGTTTTTT
.	.	TRBJ2-7	TRBV28	CASSLSGYYEQYF	TGTGCCAGCAGTTTATCTGGTTACTACGAGCAGTACTTC
.	.	TRBJ2-1	TRBV7-8	CASSRTRAENNEQFF	TGTGCCAGCAGCCGAACCCGGGCTGAAAACAATGAGCAGTTCTTC
.	.	TRBJ2-7	TRBV6-5	CASSSAFRVVSYEQYF	TGTGCCAGCAGTTCCGCTTTTAGGGTAGTCTCCTACGAGCAGTACTTC
.	.	TRBJ1-1	TRBV5-1	CASSVDRSNTEAFF	TGCGCCAGCAGTGTAGACAGGTCAAACACTGAAGCTTTCTTT
.	once	TRBJ2-7	TRBV27	CASSLSGTGFYEQYF	TGTGCCAGCAGTTTATCGGGGACTGGGTTTTACGAGCAGTACTTC
TRBD1	.	TRBJ2-5	TRBV11-2	CASSIGGQGRQETQYF	TGTGCCAGCAGCATAGGGGGACAGGGACGACAAGAGACCCAGTACTTC
.	.	TRBJ1-1	TRBV5-5	CASSLGPGEAFF	TGTGCCAGCAGCTTGGGTCCGGGTGAAGCTTTCTTT
.	.	TRBJ2-1	TRBV14	CASRHTGSPFYEQFF	TGTGCCAGCAGACATACCGGGTCGCCTTTTTATGAGCAGTTCTTC
TRBD1	.	TRBJ1-2	TRBV28	CASSLGTDGYTF	TGTGCCAGCAGTTTAGGGACAGATGGCTACACCTTC
.	.	TRBJ2-1	TRBV7-3	CASSLTGVVTDEQFF	TGTGCCAGCAGCTTAACGGGAGTTGTCACGGATGAGCAGTTCTTC
TRBD2	.	TRBJ2-3	TRBV2	CASSEGDSGARTDTQYF	TGTGCCAGCAGTGAAGGAGATAGCGGGGCCCGCACAGATACGCAGTATTTT
TRBD2	.	TRBJ2-5	TRBV28	CASSLLGLGGQETQYF	TGTGCCAGCAGTTTATTGGGACTAGGGGGGCAAGAGACCCAGTACTTC
.	.	TRBJ1-1	TRBV5-1	CASSLAPSGSPNTEAFF	TGCGCCAGCAGCTTGGCCCCCTCGGGGTCACCGAACACTGAAGCTTTCTTT
.	.	TRBJ2-2	TRBV7-9	CASSLKSRDTGELFF	TGTGCCAGCAGCTTAAAGTCCAGAGACACCGGGGAGCTGTTTTTT
TRBD2	.	TRBJ2-1	TRBV5-1	CASSLLSGRGENEQFF	TGCGCCAGCAGCTTGTTATCCGGGAGGGGTGAAAATGAGCAGTTCTTC
TRBD2	.	TRBJ2-3	TRBV18	CASSLSTGRLDTQYF	TGTGCCAGCTCACTTTCTACCGGGAGGTTAGATACGCAGTATTTT
TRBD2	.	TRBJ2-7	TRBV27	CASSLSPSGTYEQYF	TGTGCCAGCAGTTTATCCCCTAGCGGTACCTACGAGCAGTACTTC
TRBD2	.	TRBJ2-1	TRBV7-9	CASSLDLAGVSYNEQFF	TGTGCCAGCAGCTTAGACTTAGCGGGAGTCTCCTACAATGAGCAGTTCTTC
.	.	TRBJ1-2	TRBV5-1	CASSQDTDRGYTF	TGCGCCAGCAGCCAGGACACTGATCGAGGCTACACCTTC